This T cell receptor (beta chain) was identified during a study of blood T cell repertoires in COVID-19. Study context: Researchers got acute and convalescent COVID-19 samples from the United States, Italy and Spain. Nucleic acid was either cDNA or gDNA, and it came from T cells, B-cell-depleted T cells, or PBMCs.

Repertoires were generated with immunoSEQ multiplex PCR, while TCRdb's copy carries only in-frame clones and drops some. The sample records more than 80,000 clones, 76% being singletons. Looked up from germline, CDR1 is SGHDN and CDR2 is FVKESK. This CDR3 has 15 residues. V was pared by 0 bases and J by 1 base, with 10 bases between. Material: peripheral blood. This receptor was taken from a man at least 80 years old with COVID-19, enrolled during active disease. The gene calls are TRBV14 and TRBJ2-7; possible D gene TRBD1, 5 bases. DNA of the CDR3: TGTGCCAGCAGCCAAGAAAGGGGTATGTCCTACGAGCAGTACTTC. It encodes CASSQERGMSYEQYF.